What follows is one T cell receptor (beta chain) and its context. This clonotype was seen many times. Its cognate antigen has yet to be identified. Base qualities are not recorded, but no much larger clone differs from it by a single base. The entry originates in a study of spatial heterogeneity in lung cancer (dated by TCRdb to 2018 to 2020). A note on the overall study: Samples were obtained from around 72 patients with early-stage, untreated non-small cell lung cancer from the lung TRACERx cohort. Follow-up PBMC samples were sequenced whenever available, with a median time to follow-up of around 24 months after resection. Beta-chain transcripts were consistently detected in greater numbers than alpha-chain transcripts, which likely reflects a higher abundance of beta-chain transcripts. In the raw uncorrected reads, each unique combination of TCR and UMI appeared more than ten times on average. TCR alpha and beta repertoires were quantitatively compared across multiple tumor regions, matched nontumor lung and blood in non-small cell lung cancer. TCR repertoire features were related to nonsynonymous mutation counts determined by whole-exome sequencing of tumor tissue. At surgery, both alpha and beta chains were TCR-sequenced in some 220 tumor regions, approximately 64 matched nontumor lung samples and a few dozen PBMC samples. Results the study describes overall, beyond this receptor: Ubiquitous expanded tumor TCRs were detected in blood more often at tumor resection than at routine follow-up. Only roughly 15 patients were included in comparisons of baseline and follow-up blood repertoires. Additional single-cell paired TCR alpha and beta sequencing was considered necessary to confirm, at a functional level, the hypothesis that regional TCRs recognize regional mutations.

Measured from the cysteine to the phenylalanine, the CDR3 is 14 residues long. Just the 42-base CDR3 DNA is kept, in frame starting at base 1. The germline V gene (reference sequence) specifies MNHNY as CDR1 and SVGAGI as CDR2. The V and J ends are trimmed by 7 bases and 4 bases, leaving 14 bases between them. The library was generated by 5' RACE. The reads were generated on a NextSeq 500. The TCR library protocol attached a unique molecular identifier to each TCR cDNA molecule to allow correction of PCR and sequencing errors. The original pipeline was this. Decombinator tools were used for TCR identification, UMI-based error correction and CDR3 extraction. Expanded TCRs were defined as those above a frequency of 2 per 1,000, corresponding to the top 1% of the tumor frequency distribution. Rényi diversity was computed with the R vegan package after subsampling each repertoire 100 times to 5,000 TCRs. CDR3 similarity networks were built from amino acid triplet string-kernel similarity, connecting CDR3s with pairwise similarity above 0.82. TCRdb reanalyzed the raw reads on its own, using fastp at Q25 for trimming and MiXCR for clone calling, and kept in-frame beta chains. Identical CDR3 proteins give one entry, which carries the most common genes and DNA. What appears here as the V and J calls and clone size reflects TCRdb's work, not the paper's. Counted in this sample were roughly 11,000 distinct CDR3 sequences; 10% of them appeared once. The ten largest clones take up roughly a third of the sample.

According to the study, the label for this sample's time point signals: blood at routine non-recurrence follow-up after resection. Without any cell sorting, TCR sequencing was performed on whole RNA extracted either from tumor and nontumor lung tissue or from cryopreserved PBMC samples. A patient was chosen for TCR sequencing only when enough RNA was available from at least two tumor regions. The chain joins TRBV6-6 to TRBJ2-4, with TRBD2 tentatively as D gene (6 bases match). The receptor was derived from a female donor with early-stage non-small cell lung cancer. The sequenced sample was PBMCs, obtained at follow-up. The DNA is as follows: TGTGCCAGCACCCAGACGGGGAGGAAAAACATTCAGTACTTC. Its protein is CASTQTGRKNIQYF.